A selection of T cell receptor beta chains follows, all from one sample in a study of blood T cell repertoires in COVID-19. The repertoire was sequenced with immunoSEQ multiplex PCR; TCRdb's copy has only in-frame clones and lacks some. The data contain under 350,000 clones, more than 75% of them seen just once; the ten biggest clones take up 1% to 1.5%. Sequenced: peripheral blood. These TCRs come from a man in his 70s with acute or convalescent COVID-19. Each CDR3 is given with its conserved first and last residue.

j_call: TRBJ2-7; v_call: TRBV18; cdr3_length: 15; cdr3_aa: CASSPAIAGTYEQYF
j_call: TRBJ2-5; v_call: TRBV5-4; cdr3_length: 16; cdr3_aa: CASTWGPAGGGETQYF
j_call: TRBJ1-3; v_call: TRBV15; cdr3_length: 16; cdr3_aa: CATSRGQRYSGNTIYF
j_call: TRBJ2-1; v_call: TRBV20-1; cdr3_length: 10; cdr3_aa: CSAVHSEQFF
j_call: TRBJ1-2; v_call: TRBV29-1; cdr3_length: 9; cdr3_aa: CSVDEGYTF
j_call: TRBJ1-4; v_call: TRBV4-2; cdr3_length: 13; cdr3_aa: CASSQSNDEKLFF
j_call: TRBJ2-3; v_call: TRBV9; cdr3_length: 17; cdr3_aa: CASSPLADRGGTDTQYF
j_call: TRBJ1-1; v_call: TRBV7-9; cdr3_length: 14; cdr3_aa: CASSPGTGRAEAFF
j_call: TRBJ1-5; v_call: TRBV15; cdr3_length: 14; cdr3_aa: CATSRMALPEPQHF
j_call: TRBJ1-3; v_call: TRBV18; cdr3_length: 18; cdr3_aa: CASSPRDSVARAGNTIYF
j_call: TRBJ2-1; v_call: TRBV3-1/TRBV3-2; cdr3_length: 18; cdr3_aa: CASSQGGPGLAPDNEQFF
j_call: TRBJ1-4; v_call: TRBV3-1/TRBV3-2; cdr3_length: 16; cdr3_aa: CASSLGGTGTNEKLFF
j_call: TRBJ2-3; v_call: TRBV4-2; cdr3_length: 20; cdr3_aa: CASSLQGAGRGLLSTDTQYF
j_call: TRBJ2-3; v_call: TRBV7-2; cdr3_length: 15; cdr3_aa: CASSVDRGRTDTQYF
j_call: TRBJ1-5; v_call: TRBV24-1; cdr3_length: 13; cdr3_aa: CATSGQFNQPQHF
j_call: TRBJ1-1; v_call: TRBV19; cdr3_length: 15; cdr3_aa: CASSLTPYRDTEAFF
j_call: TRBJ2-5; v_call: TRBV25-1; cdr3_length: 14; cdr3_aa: CASSRQGPQETQYF
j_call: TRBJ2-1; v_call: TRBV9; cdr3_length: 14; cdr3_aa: CASSVWGEGNEQFF
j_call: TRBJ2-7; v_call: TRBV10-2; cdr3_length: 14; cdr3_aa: CASIGTGRFYEQYF
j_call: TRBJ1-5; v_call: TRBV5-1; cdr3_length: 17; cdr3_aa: CASSLNPVGQGDQPQHF
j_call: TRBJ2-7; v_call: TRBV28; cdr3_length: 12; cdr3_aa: CASSLTSYEQYF
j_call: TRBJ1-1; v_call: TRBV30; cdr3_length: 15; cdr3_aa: CAWNSRGTGNTEAFF
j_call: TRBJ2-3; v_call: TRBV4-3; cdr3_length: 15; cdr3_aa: CASSQEGSYTDTQYF
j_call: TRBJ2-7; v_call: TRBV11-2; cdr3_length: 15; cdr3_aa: CASNLLGRAAYEQYF
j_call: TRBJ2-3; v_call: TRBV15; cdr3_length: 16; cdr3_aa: CATRKGQGAITDTQYF
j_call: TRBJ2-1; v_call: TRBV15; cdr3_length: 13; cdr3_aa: CATSRNSGEEQFF
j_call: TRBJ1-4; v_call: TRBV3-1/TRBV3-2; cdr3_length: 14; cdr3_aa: CASSSRGGNEKLFF
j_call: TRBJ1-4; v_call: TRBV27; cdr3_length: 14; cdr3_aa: CASSGQGTPEKLFF
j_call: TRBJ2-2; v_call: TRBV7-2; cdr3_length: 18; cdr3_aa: CASSFQRQGGTNTGELFF
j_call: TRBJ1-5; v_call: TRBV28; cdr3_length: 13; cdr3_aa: CASNDRVSKPQHF
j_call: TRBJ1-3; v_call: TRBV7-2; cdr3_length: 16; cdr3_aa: CASSTGPNLSGNTIYF
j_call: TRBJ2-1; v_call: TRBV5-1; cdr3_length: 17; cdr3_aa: CASSLAAGAGGRDEQFF
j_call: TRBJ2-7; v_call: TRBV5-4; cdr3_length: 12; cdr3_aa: CASSASRAEQYF
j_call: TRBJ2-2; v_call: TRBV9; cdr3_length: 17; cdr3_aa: CASSVGPGLADTGELFF
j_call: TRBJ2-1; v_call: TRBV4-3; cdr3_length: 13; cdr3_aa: CASSQEAGNEQFF
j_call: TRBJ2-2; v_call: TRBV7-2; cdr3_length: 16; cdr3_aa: CASSLAAGLNPGELFF
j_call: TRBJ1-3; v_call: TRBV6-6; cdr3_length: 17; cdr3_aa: CASSRTASGQGMNTIYF
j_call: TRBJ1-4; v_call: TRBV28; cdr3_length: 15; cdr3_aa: CASSPPGGGDEKLFF
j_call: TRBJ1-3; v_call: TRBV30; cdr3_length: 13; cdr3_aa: CAWTGGSGNTIYF
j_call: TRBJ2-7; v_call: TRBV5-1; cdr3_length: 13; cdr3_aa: CASRQGSFYEQYF
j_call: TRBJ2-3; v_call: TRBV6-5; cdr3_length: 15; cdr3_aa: CASSFRGGDADTQYF
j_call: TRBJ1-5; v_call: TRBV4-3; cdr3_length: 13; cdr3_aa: CASSQDRDQPQHF
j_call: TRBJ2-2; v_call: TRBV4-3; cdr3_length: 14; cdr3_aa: CASSQEGGVGELFF
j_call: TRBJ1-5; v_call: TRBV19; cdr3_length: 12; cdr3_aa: CASSAYNQPQHF
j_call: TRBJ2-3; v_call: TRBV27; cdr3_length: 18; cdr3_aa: CASRPGTSGTHYTDTQYF
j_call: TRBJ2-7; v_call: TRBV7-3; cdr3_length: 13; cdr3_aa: CASSLRQGREQYF
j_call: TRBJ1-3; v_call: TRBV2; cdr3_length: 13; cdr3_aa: CASSVDSSNTIYF
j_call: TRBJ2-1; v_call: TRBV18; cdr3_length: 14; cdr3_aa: CASSPRDLINEQFF
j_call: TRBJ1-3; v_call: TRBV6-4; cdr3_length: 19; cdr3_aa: CASYPDRDRGDFAGNTIYF
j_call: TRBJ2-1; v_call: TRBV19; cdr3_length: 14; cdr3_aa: CASSIFPRGGEQFF
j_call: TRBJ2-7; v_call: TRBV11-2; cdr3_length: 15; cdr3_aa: CASSLTGTPYVEQYF
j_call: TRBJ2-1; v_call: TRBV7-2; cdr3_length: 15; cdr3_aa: CASSLEGASYNEQFF
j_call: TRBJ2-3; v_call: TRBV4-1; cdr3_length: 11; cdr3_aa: CASSYTDTQYF